A selection of T cell receptor beta chains follows, all from one sample in a study of blood T cell repertoires in COVID-19. Method: immunoSEQ multiplex PCR; TCRdb's copy keeps in-frame clones and lacks some. Of about 120,000 clones detected, around 77% appear once; the ten largest clones hold 16%. Source material: peripheral blood. These receptors were taken from a man in his 60s with active or convalescent COVID-19. Both conserved end residues are part of each CDR3. D genes are given only for firm matches. Size values are once, few and many counts, or a class for expanded clones, and some rows have none.

d_gene	len	v_gene	abundance	j_gene	CDR3aa	CDR3nt
TRBD2	16	TRBV5-1	once	TRBJ2-7	CASSLVAGGPFNEQYF	TGCGCCAGCAGCTTGGTAGCGGGAGGGCCTTTTAACGAGCAGTACTTC
.	12	TRBV28	.	TRBJ1-2	CASSLQGYGYTF	TGTGCCAGCAGTTTACAGGGCTATGGCTACACCTTC
TRBD1	14	TRBV25-1	.	TRBJ1-2	CASSPPGTGYGYTF	TGTGCCAGCAGTCCCCCCGGGACAGGGTATGGCTACACCTTC
.	13	TRBV5-1	.	TRBJ1-1	CASSSDQGTEAFF	TGCGCCAGCAGCTCGGACCAGGGCACTGAAGCTTTCTTT
.	15	TRBV27	.	TRBJ2-1	CASSGVSSSYNEQFF	TGTGCCAGCAGCGGGGTTTCTAGCTCCTACAATGAGCAGTTCTTC
TRBD2	14	TRBV28	.	TRBJ2-7	CASSGHKREAEQYF	TGTGCCAGCAGTGGACATAAGCGGGAGGCCGAGCAGTACTTC
.	15	TRBV7-9	.	TRBJ2-1	CASSLAGSSYNEQFF	TGTGCCAGCAGCTTAGCCGGGAGCTCCTACAATGAGCAGTTCTTC
TRBD1	15	TRBV6-5	once	TRBJ1-1	CASRPRQGLNTEAFF	TGTGCCAGCAGGCCACGACAGGGTTTGAACACTGAAGCTTTCTTT
TRBD2	15	TRBV6-6	.	TRBJ2-7	CASTRPTSGDYEQYF	TGTGCCAGCACCCGTCCGACTAGCGGCGACTACGAGCAGTACTTC
.	15	TRBV7-8	.	TRBJ1-2	CASSRGAGAVDGYTF	TGTGCCAGCAGCCGAGGGGCAGGGGCAGTAGATGGCTACACCTTC
.	16	TRBV21-1	.	TRBJ2-1	CASSSQGDRCYNEQFF	TGTGCCAGCAGCTCTCAGGGGGACAGGTGCTACAATGAGCAGTTCTTC
TRBD1	16	TRBV5-8	.	TRBJ1-5	CASSTRGGEGNQPQHF	TGTGCCAGCAGCACCCGAGGGGGCGAGGGCAATCAGCCCCAGCATTTT
.	14	TRBV19	.	TRBJ1-3	CASTNTGSGNTIYF	TGTGCCAGTACTAATACAGGCTCTGGAAACACCATATATTTT
TRBD1	16	TRBV7-3	.	TRBJ2-6	CASSSGTVAGANVLTF	TGTGCCAGCAGCTCCGGGACAGTGGCGGGGGCCAACGTCCTGACTTTC
.	13	TRBV30	few	TRBJ1-5	CAWARGRGQPQHF	TGTGCCTGGGCCCGGGGGAGAGGCCAGCCCCAGCATTTT
.	14	TRBV11-2	.	TRBJ1-1	CASSFSTVNTEAFF	TGTGCCAGCAGCTTTTCTACGGTGAACACTGAAGCTTTCTTT
TRBD2	15	TRBV11-1	.	TRBJ2-1	CASSQLAGSRNEQFF	TGTGCCAGCAGCCAACTAGCGGGATCTCGGAATGAGCAGTTCTTC
.	15	TRBV28	once	TRBJ2-7	CASTGGRGKNYEQYF	TGTGCCAGCACCGGGGGGCGGGGAAAAAACTACGAGCAGTACTTC
TRBD2	13	TRBV14	.	TRBJ2-7	CASSNSGSNEQYF	TGTGCCAGCAGCAATAGCGGGAGTAACGAGCAGTACTTC
TRBD2	18	TRBV11-2	.	TRBJ2-5	CASSFLPGLAGVGETQYF	TGTGCCAGCAGCTTCCTACCGGGACTAGCGGGAGTGGGGGAGACCCAGTACTTC
.	12	TRBV6-6	.	TRBJ2-3	CATTRTTDTQYF	TGTGCAACTACTAGGACCACAGATACGCAGTATTTT
TRBD1	12	TRBV7-3	.	TRBJ2-7	CASSSTGSEQYF	TGTGCCAGCAGCTCGACAGGGAGCGAGCAGTACTTC
.	14	TRBV6-5	.	TRBJ1-5	CASTGGEYNQPQHF	TGTGCCAGCACAGGCGGGGAATATAATCAGCCCCAGCATTTT
TRBD1	17	TRBV11-2	.	TRBJ2-7	CASSLGSLGQAFYEQYF	TGTGCCAGCAGCTTAGGGTCCCTGGGACAGGCGTTCTACGAGCAGTACTTC
TRBD2	15	TRBV2	.	TRBJ2-2	CASSLTSGSSGELFF	TGTGCCAGCAGCCTGACTAGCGGGAGTTCCGGGGAGCTGTTTTTT
TRBD1	14	TRBV27	.	TRBJ2-1	CASSLRTGRYEQFF	TGTGCCAGCAGCCTTCGGACAGGGAGGTATGAGCAGTTCTTC
.	16	TRBV4-2	.	TRBJ1-2	CASSQEGDLGSYGYTF	TGTGCCAGCAGCCAAGAGGGAGACTTGGGGAGCTATGGCTACACCTTC
TRBD2	17	TRBV27	.	TRBJ2-1	CASRGLAGTSSYNEQFF	TGTGCCAGCAGGGGACTAGCGGGCACATCCTCCTACAATGAGCAGTTCTTC